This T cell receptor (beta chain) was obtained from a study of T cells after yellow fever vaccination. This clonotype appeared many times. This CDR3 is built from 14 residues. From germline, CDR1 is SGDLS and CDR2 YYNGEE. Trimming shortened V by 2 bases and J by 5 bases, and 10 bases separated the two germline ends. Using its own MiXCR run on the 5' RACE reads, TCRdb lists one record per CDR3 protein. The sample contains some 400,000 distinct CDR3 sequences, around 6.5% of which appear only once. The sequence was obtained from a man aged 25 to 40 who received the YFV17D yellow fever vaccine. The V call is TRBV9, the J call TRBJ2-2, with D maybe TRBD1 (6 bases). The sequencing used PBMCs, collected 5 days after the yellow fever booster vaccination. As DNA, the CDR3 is TGTGCCAGCAGCGTTATACAGGGAACCGGGGAGCTGTTTTTT. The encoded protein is CASSVIQGTGELFF.